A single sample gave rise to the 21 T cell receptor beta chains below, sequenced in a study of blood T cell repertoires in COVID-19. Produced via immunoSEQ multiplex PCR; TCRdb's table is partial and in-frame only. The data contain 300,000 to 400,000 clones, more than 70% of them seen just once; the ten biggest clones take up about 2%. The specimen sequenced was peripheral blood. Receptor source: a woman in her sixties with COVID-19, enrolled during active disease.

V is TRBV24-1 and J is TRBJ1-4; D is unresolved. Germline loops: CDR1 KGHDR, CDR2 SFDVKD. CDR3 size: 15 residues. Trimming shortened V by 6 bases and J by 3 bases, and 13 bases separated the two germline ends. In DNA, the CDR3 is TGTGCCACCAGTTCCGACACCTCGCCTAATGAAAAACTGTTTTTT. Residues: CATSSDTSPNEKLFF.

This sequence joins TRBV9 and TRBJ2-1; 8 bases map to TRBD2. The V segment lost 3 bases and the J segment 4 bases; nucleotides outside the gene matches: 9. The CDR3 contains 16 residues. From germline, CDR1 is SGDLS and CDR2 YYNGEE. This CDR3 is CASSGAGGGKYNEQFF. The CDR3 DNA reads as TGTGCCAGCAGCGGAGCCGGCGGGGGGAAGTACAATGAGCAGTTCTTC.

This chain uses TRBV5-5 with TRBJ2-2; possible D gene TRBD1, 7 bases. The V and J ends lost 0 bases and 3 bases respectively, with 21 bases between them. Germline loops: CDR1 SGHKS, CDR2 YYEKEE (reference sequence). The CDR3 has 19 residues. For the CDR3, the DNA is TGTGCCAGCAGCTTGGAGGAGGGCTGGGGACAGACATACACCGGGGAGCTGTTTTTT. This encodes CASSLEEGWGQTYTGELFF.

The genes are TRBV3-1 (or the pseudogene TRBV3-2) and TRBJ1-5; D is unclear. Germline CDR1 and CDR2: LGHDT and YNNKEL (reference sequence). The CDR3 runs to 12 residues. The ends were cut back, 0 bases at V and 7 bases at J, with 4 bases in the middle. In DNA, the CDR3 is TGTGCCAGCAGCCAAGATCTCCAGCCCCAGCATTTT. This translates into CASSQDLQPQHF.

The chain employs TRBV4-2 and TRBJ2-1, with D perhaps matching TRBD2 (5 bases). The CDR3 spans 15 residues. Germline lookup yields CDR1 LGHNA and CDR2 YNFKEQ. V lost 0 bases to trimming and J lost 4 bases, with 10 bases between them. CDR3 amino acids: CASSQERGFYNEQFF. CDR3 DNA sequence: TGTGCCAGCAGCCAAGAAAGAGGGTTTTACAATGAGCAGTTCTTC.

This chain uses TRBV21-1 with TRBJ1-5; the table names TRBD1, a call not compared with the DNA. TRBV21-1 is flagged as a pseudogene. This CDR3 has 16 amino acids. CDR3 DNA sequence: TGTGCCAGCAGCAAAAGGCTGAAACAGGGAAGACAGCCCCAGCATTTT. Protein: CASSKRLKQGRQPQHF.

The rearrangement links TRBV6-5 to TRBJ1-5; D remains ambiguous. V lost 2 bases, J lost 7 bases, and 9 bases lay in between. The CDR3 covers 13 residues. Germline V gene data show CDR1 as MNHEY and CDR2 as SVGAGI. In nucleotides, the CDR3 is TGTGCCAGCAGTTACGGGCCGGGACAGCCCCAGCATTTT. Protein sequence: CASSYGPGQPQHF.

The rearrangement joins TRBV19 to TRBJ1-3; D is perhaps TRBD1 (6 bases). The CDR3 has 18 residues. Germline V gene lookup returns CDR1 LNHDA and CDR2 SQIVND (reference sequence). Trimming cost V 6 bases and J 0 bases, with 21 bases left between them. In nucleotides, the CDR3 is TGTGCCAGTAGGCTGGGGGCCGCCGGGCGTGCCTCTGGAAACACCATATATTTT. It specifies CASRLGAAGRASGNTIYF.

This CDR3 is CASSPRAGGTYEQYF. CDR3 coding DNA: TGTGCCAGCAGCCCGAGGGCGGGGGGGACCTACGAGCAGTACTTC. The J gene is TRBJ2-7, the V gene TRBV7-2; TRBD2 aligns across 9 bases. The V gene's germline CDR1 is SGHTA and CDR2 FQGNSA. V lost 5 bases, J lost 2 bases, and 7 bases stayed unmatched. This CDR3 region has 15 residues.

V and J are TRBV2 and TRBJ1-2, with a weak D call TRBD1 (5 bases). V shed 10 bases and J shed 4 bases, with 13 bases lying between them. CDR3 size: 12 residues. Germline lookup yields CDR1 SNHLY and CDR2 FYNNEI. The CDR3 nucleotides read TGTGCCACCTCCAGGGTGGGCTATGGCTACACCTTC. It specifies CATSRVGYGYTF.

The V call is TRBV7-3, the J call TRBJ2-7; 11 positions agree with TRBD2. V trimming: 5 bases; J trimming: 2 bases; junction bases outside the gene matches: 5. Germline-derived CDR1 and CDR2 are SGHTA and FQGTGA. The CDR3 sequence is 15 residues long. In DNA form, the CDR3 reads TGTGCCAGCAGCATTCGTAGCGGGGGGGCCTACGAGCAGTACTTC. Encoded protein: CASSIRSGGAYEQYF.

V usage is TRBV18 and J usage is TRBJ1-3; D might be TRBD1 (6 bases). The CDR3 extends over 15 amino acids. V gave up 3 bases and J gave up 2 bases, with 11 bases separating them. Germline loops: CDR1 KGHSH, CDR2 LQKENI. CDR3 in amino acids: CASSPISGAGNTIYF. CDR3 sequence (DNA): TGTGCCAGCTCACCTATTTCAGGGGCTGGAAACACCATATATTTT.

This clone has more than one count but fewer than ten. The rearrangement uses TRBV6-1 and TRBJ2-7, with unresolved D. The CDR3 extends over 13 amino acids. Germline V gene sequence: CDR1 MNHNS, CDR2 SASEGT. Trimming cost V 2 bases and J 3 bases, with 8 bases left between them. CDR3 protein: CASSESHSYEQYF. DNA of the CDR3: TGTGCCAGCAGTGAATCACACAGCTACGAGCAGTACTTC.

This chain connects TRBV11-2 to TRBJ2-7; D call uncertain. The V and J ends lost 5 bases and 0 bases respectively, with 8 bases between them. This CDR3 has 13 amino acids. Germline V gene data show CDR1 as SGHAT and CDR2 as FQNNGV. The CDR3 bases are TGTGCCAGCAGCACCCCGGGCTCCTACGAGCAGTACTTC. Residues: CASSTPGSYEQYF.

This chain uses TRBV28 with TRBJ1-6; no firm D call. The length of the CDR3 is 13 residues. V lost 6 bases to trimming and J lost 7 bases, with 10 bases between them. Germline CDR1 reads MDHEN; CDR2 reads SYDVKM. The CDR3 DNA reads TGTGCCAGCAGGAGGATTACGAATTCACCCCTCCACTTT. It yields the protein CASRRITNSPLHF.

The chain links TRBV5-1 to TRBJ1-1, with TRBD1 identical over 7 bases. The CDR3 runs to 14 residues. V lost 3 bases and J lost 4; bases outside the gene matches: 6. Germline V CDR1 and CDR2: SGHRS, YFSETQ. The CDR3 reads CASSSTRGTTEAFF. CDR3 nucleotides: TGCGCCAGCAGCTCGACCAGGGGGACCACTGAAGCTTTCTTT.

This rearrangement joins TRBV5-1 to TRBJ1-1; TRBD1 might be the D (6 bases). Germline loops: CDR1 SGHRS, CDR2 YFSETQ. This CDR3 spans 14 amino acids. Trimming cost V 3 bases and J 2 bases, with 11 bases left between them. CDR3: CASSSGQQNTEAFF. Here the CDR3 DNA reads TGCGCCAGCAGCTCTGGACAGCAAAACACTGAAGCTTTCTTT. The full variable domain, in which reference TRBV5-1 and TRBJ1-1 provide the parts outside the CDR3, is KAGVTQTPRYLIKTRGQQVTLSCSPISGHRSVSWYQQTPGQGLQFLFEYFSETQRNKGNFPGRFSGRQFSNSRSEMNVSTLELGDSALYLCASSSGQQNTEAFFGQGTRLTVV.

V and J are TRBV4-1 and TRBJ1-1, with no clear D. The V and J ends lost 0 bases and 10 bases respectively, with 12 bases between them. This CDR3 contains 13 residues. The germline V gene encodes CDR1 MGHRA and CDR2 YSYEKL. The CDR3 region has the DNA TGCGCCAGCAGCCAAGAGGAGGCGGGTGCAGCTTTCTTT. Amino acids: CASSQEEAGAAFF.

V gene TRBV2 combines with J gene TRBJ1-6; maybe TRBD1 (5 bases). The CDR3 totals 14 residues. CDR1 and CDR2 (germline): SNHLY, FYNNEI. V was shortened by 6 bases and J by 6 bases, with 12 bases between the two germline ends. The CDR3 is CASSLRVGNSPLHF. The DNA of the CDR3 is TGTGCCAGCAGCCTCAGGGTGGGTAATTCACCCCTCCACTTT.

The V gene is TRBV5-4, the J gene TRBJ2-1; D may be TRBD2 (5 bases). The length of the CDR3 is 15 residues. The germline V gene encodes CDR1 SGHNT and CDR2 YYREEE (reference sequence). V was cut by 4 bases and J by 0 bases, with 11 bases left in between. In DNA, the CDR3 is TGTGCCAGCAGCCTGGCACTAGGCTCCTACAATGAGCAGTTCTTC. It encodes CASSLALGSYNEQFF.

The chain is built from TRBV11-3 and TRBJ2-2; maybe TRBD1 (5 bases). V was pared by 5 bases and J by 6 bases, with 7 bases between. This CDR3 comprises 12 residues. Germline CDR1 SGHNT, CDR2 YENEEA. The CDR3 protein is CASSPGPGELFF. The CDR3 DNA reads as TGTGCCAGCAGCCCAGGGCCCGGGGAGCTGTTTTTT. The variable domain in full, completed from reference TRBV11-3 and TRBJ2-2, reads EAGVVQSPRYKIIEKKQPVAFWCNPISGHNTLYWYLQNLGQGPELLIRYENEEAVDDSQLPKDRFSAERLKGVDSTLKIQPAELGDSAVYLCASSPGPGELFFGEGSRLTVL.